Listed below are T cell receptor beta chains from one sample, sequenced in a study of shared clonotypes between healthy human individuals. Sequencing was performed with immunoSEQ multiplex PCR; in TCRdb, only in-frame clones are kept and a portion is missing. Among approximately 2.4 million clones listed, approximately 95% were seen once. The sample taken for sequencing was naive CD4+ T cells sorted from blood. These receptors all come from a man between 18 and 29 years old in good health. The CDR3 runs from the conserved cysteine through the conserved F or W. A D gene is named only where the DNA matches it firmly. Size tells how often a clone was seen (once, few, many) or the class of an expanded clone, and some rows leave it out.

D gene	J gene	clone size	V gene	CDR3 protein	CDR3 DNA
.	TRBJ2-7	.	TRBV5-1	CASSLAGSSSYEQYF	TGCGCCAGCAGCTTGGCGGGGAGTAGCTCCTACGAGCAGTACTTC
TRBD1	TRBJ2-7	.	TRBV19	CASKRTGGNYEQYF	TGTGCCAGTAAACGGACAGGGGGAAACTACGAGCAGTACTTC
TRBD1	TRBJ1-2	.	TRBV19	CASTRQGRNYGYTF	TGTGCCAGTACCAGACAGGGGCGGAACTATGGCTACACCTTC
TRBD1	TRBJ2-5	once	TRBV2	CASINSGQAGETQYF	TGTGCCAGCATCAATTCCGGACAGGCGGGTGAGACCCAGTACTTC
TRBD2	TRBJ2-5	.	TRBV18	CASSPVLAVPETQYF	TGTGCCAGCTCACCAGTACTAGCGGTTCCTGAGACCCAGTACTTC
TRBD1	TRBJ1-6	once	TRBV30	CAWSGTGGNSPLHF	TGTGCCTGGAGCGGGACAGGGGGGAATTCACCCCTCCACTTT
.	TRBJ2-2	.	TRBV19	CASSISRGPGKHTGELFF	TGTGCCAGTAGTATTTCCCGCGGGCCAGGAAAACACACCGGGGAGCTGTTTTTT
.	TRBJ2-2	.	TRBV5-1	CASSPISGLNTGELFF	TGCGCCAGCAGCCCCATCAGCGGGCTGAACACCGGGGAGCTGTTTTTT
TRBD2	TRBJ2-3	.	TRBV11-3	CASSSAGAADTQYF	TGTGCCAGCAGCTCAGCGGGGGCCGCAGATACGCAGTATTTT
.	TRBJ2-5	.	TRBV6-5	CASSTHRRVETQYF	TGTGCCAGCAGCACTCATCGGAGGGTGGAGACCCAGTACTTC
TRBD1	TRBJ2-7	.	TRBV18	CASSPLGQGRNEQYF	TGTGCCAGCTCACCACTGGGACAGGGTAGAAACGAGCAGTACTTC